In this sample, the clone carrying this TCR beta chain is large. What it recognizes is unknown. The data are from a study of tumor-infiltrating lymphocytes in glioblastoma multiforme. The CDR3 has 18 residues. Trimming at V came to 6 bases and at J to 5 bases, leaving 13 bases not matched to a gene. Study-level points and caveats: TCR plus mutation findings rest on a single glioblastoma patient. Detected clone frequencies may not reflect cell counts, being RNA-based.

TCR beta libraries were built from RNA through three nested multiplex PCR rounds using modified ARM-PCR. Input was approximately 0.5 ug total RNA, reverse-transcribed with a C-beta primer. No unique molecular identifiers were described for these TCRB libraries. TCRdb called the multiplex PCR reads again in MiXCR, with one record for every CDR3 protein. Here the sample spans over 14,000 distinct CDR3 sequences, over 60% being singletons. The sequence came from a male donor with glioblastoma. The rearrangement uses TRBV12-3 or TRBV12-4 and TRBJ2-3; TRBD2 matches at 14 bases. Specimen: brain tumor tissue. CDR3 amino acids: CASRTGLAGGKRRDTQYF. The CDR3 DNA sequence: TGTGCCAGCAGAACCGGACTAGCGGGAGGCAAAAGGCGAGATACGCAGTATTTT.